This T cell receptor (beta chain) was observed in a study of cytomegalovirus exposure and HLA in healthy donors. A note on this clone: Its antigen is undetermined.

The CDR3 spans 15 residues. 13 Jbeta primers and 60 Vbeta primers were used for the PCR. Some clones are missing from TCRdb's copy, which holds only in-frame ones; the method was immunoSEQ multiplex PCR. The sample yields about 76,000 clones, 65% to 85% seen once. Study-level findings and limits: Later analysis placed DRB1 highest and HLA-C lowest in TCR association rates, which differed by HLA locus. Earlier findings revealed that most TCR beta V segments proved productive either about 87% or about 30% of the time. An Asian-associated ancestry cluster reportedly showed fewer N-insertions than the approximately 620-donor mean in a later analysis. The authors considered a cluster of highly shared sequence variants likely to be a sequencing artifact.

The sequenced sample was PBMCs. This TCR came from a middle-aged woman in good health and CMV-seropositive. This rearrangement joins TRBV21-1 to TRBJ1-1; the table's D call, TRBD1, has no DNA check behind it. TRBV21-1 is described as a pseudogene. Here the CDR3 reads CASSKVHGQSTEAFF. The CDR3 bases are TGTGCCAGCAGCAAAGTTCACGGACAAAGCACTGAAGCTTTCTTT.